Each of the 20 T cell receptor beta chains below was sequenced from the same sample in a study of blood T cell repertoires in COVID-19. The method was immunoSEQ multiplex PCR; TCRdb's version includes in-frame clones alone and lacks a portion of them. The data show some 290,000 clones, 90% seen once. The specimen was peripheral blood. Source of these receptors: a young woman with COVID-19, enrolled during active disease.

The genes are TRBV7-3 and TRBJ2-3; 9 bases match TRBD2. Germline trimming cut 5 bases from V and 6 bases from J; bases unmatched to any gene: 6. Germline CDR1 SGHTA, CDR2 FQGTGA. CDR3 length: 14 amino acids. In DNA form, the CDR3 reads TGTGCCAGCAGCCCGGGACTAGCTGGCGATACGCAGTATTTT. Amino acids: CASSPGLAGDTQYF.

This chain links TRBV11-2 with TRBJ1-4; no clear D gene. Germline CDR1 is SGHAT and CDR2 is FQNNGV. Trimming took 1 base from V and 5 from J, leaving 17 bases between them. CDR3 length: 17 residues. CDR3 residues: CASSLVRESGPNEKLFF. The CDR3 DNA reads as TGTGCCAGCAGCTTAGTGAGGGAGAGTGGTCCAAATGAAAAACTGTTTTTT. The full variable domain, its missing parts supplied by reference TRBV11-2 and TRBJ1-4, is EAGVAQSPRYKIIEKRQSVAFWCNPISGHATLYWYQQILGQGPKLLIQFQNNGVVDDSQLPKDRFSAERLKGVDSTLKIQPAKLEDSAVYLCASSLVRESGPNEKLFFGSGTQLSVL.

The chain carries TRBV3-1 (or the pseudogene TRBV3-2) and TRBJ2-1; TRBD2 agrees at 11 bases. The CDR3 has 15 amino acids. Germline CDR1 is LGHDT and CDR2 is YNNKEL (reference sequence). V trimming: 6 bases; J trimming: 9 bases; junction bases outside the gene matches: 10. CDR3 residues: CASRLAGAPGGEQFF. CDR3 nucleotide sequence: TGTGCCAGCAGACTAGCGGGAGCGCCGGGGGGTGAGCAGTTCTTC.

This clone was observed once. J is TRBJ1-1 and V is TRBV7-3; a weak D match, TRBD1 (5 bases). Trimming cost V 5 bases and J 0 bases, with 7 bases left between them. The V gene's germline CDR1 is SGHTA and CDR2 FQGTGA. This CDR3 region has 13 residues. The DNA for the CDR3 is TGTGCCAGCAGCACGACAGTGAACACTGAAGCTTTCTTT. This gives the protein CASSTTVNTEAFF.

The DNA for the CDR3 is TGTGCCAGCAGCCTCGGGGCGGGGGTGGACTATGGCTACACCTTC. Translation gives CASSLGAGVDYGYTF. The rearrangement joins TRBV7-3 to TRBJ1-2, with D possibly being TRBD1 (5 bases). Trimming shortened V by 5 bases and J by 3 bases, and 16 bases separated the two germline ends. CDR1 is SGHTA, CDR2 FQGTGA, per germline. The CDR3 contains 15 residues. Full variable domain (rest looked up from reference TRBV7-3 and TRBJ1-2): GAGVSQTPSNKVTEKGKYVELRCDPISGHTALYWYRQSLGQGPEFLIYFQGTGAADDSGLPNDRFFAVRPEGSVSTLKIQRTERGDSAVYLCASSLGAGVDYGYTFGSGTRLTVV.

This chain's CDR3 is CASSLNSGSKNIQYF. The CDR3 DNA follows: TGTGCCAGCAGCCTAAACTCGGGTAGCAAAAACATTCAGTACTTC. The genes are TRBV7-9 and TRBJ2-4; D is undetermined. Germline values: CDR1 SEHNR, CDR2 FQNEAQ (reference sequence). The CDR3 covers 15 residues. V was trimmed by 5 bases and J by 3 bases, leaving 14 bases between them.

This clone has just one count. The chain employs TRBV28 and TRBJ2-7; 10 bases match TRBD1. The V segment lost 7 bases and the J segment 7 bases; nucleotides outside the gene matches: 13. Germline values: CDR1 MDHEN, CDR2 SYDVKM. The CDR3 runs to 15 residues. The CDR3 sequence is CASTPRDRGLLEQYF. The CDR3 region has the DNA TGTGCCAGCACCCCACGGGACAGGGGCTTATTGGAGCAGTACTTC.

The CDR3 is CASRGSGSFTDTQYF. CDR3 nucleotide sequence: TGTGCCAGCAGGGGTAGCGGGAGTTTCACAGATACGCAGTATTTT. V and J are TRBV2 and TRBJ2-3; 9 bases match TRBD2. V lost 6 bases and J lost 2; bases outside the gene matches: 6. This CDR3 is built from 15 residues. Germline assignment: CDR1 SNHLY and CDR2 FYNNEI.

In this sample, this clone turned up once. The chain uses TRBV19 and TRBJ1-2; the D is unclear. Looked up from germline, CDR1 is LNHDA and CDR2 is SQIVND (reference sequence). This CDR3 is 12 amino acids long. Trimming left V 6 bases short and J 2 bases short, with 7 bases between. Here the CDR3 reads CASSPENYGYTF. CDR3 DNA sequence: TGTGCCAGTAGCCCAGAAAACTATGGCTACACCTTC.

The V call is TRBV5-1, the J call TRBJ2-5; the match to TRBD2 covers 7 bases. J was trimmed by 0 bases and V by 3 bases; bases with no gene match: 11. This CDR3 is built from 17 residues. The germline gives CDR1 SGHRS, CDR2 YFSETQ. This CDR3 is CASSSLRGGSNQETQYF. In nucleotides, the CDR3 is TGCGCCAGCAGCTCGCTTAGGGGCGGGAGCAACCAAGAGACCCAGTACTTC.

The V call is TRBV5-1, the J call TRBJ2-3; the match to TRBD2 covers 8 bases. Germline assignment: CDR1 SGHRS and CDR2 YFSETQ. J gave up 0 bases and V 7 bases, and 10 bases lay outside the gene matches. This CDR3 has 16 residues. CDR3 sequence (DNA): TGCGCCAGCGGTGGGTTTAGCGGGGCTAGCACAGATACGCAGTATTTT. It encodes CASGGFSGASTDTQYF. The entire variable domain, with the rest obtained from reference TRBV5-1 and TRBJ2-3, is as follows: KAGVTQTPRYLIKTRGQQVTLSCSPISGHRSVSWYQQTPGQGLQFLFEYFSETQRNKGNFPGRFSGRQFSNSRSEMNVSTLELGDSALYLCASGGFSGASTDTQYFGPGTRLTVL.

The chain combines TRBV7-8 with TRBJ2-3; 9 bases map to TRBD1. Germline V CDR1 and CDR2: SGHVS, FQNEAQ. The CDR3 is made up of 17 amino acids. The V segment lost 4 bases and the J segment 4 bases; nucleotides outside the gene matches: 12. CDR3 sequence (DNA): TGTGCCAGCAGCTCTAAACCGGGACAGGGTGTTCCAGATACGCAGTATTTT. It translates to CASSSKPGQGVPDTQYF. The variable domain in full, completed from reference TRBV7-8 and TRBJ2-3, reads GAGVSQSPRYKVAKRGQDVALRCDPISGHVSLFWYQQALGQGPEFLTYFQNEAQLDKSGLPSDRFFAERPEGSVSTLKIQRTQQEDSAVYLCASSSKPGQGVPDTQYFGPGTRLTVL.

The chain couples TRBV28 to TRBJ1-1; 7 bases agree with TRBD1. Germline-derived CDR1 and CDR2 are MDHEN and SYDVKM. The CDR3 is 14 amino acids. V shed 6 bases, J shed 10 bases, and the junction held 14 bases outside the gene matches. In nucleotides, the CDR3 is TGTGCCAGCAGGAGTACTCCGGGACAGTTAGGAGCTTTCTTT. It codes for CASRSTPGQLGAFF. The complete variable domain, with remaining parts taken from reference TRBV28 and TRBJ1-1, reads DVKVTQSSRYLVKRTGEKVFLECVQDMDHENMFWYRQDPGLGLRLIYFSYDVKMKEKGDIPEGYSVSREKKERFSLILESASTNQTSMYLCASRSTPGQLGAFFGQGTRLTVV.

The chain links TRBV6-5 to TRBJ1-3, with D tentatively TRBD1 (6 bases). V was pared by 2 bases and J by 0 bases, with 8 bases between. Germline CDR1 reads MNHEY; CDR2 reads SVGAGI. The CDR3 consists of 15 residues. The CDR3 spells CASSYLTGSGNTIYF. CDR3 coding DNA: TGTGCCAGCAGTTACCTGACAGGCTCTGGAAACACCATATATTTT.

This chain uses TRBV18 with TRBJ1-5; D gene uncertain. Germline V gene sequence: CDR1 KGHSH, CDR2 LQKENI. The CDR3 contains 15 residues. V lost 0 bases, J lost 0 bases, and 6 bases lay in between. CDR3 DNA sequence: TGTGCCAGCTCACCACCGTACAGTAGCAATCAGCCCCAGCATTTT. Its translation: CASSPPYSSNQPQHF.

V and J are TRBV3-1 (or the pseudogene TRBV3-2) and TRBJ1-3, with a weak D call TRBD1 (6 bases). Germline CDR1 is LGHDT and CDR2 is YNNKEL (reference sequence). The CDR3 spans 16 residues. V was shortened by 4 bases and J by 0 bases, with 13 bases between the two germline ends. CDR3 sequence reads: CASSRTQGYSGNTIYF. The DNA of the CDR3 is TGTGCCAGCAGCCGGACACAGGGTTACTCTGGAAACACCATATATTTT.

V usage is TRBV27 and J usage is TRBJ2-3, with 12 bases that match TRBD2. Germline trimming cut 3 bases from V and 4 bases from J; bases unmatched to any gene: 8. This CDR3 spans 17 amino acids. Germline CDR1 is MNHEY and CDR2 is SMNVEV (reference sequence). CDR3 DNA sequence: TGTGCCAGCAGTTTCATATGGACTAGCGGGAACCCAGATACGCAGTATTTT. This sequence encodes CASSFIWTSGNPDTQYF.

The rearrangement uses TRBV10-3 and TRBJ2-1; 12 bases fit TRBD2. The V and J ends lost 4 bases and 6 bases, in that order; junction bases with no gene match: 7. CDR1 and CDR2 from the germline V gene are ENHRY and SYGVKD. The CDR3 has 16 residues. The CDR3: CAISGGGLAGTNEQFF. CDR3 sequence (DNA): TGTGCCATCAGTGGAGGTGGACTAGCGGGAACCAATGAGCAGTTCTTC.

As to this clone: The sample contains more than one DNA sequence encoding this CDR3. This sequence joins TRBV7-2 and TRBJ2-3; 13 bases agree with TRBD2. V lost 5 bases and J lost 5; bases outside the gene matches: 4. Per germline, CDR1 SGHTA and CDR2 FQGNSA. This CDR3 is built from 15 residues. The CDR3 reads CASSPRLAGGDTQYF. The CDR3 nucleotides are TGTGCCAGCAGCCCCAGACTAGCGGGAGGAGATACGCAGTATTTT.

The chain employs TRBV7-2 and TRBJ2-2, with D possibly being TRBD1 (5 bases). This CDR3 contains 15 residues. Trimming stripped 2 bases from V and 4 bases from J, with 11 bases between. CDR1 and CDR2 from the germline V gene are SGHTA and FQGNSA. CDR3 nucleotide sequence: TGTGCCAGCAGCTTAAGGGGTTTGGGCACCGGGGAGCTGTTTTTT. This encodes CASSLRGLGTGELFF. Full variable domain (rest looked up from reference TRBV7-2 and TRBJ2-2): GAGVSQSPSNKVTEKGKDVELRCDPISGHTALYWYRQSLGQGLEFLIYFQGNSAPDKSGLPSDRFSAERTGGSVSTLTIQRTQQEDSAVYLCASSLRGLGTGELFFGEGSRLTVL.